This T cell receptor (beta chain) was found in a study of regulatory and conventional T cells in RAG deficiency (dated by TCRdb to 2017 to 2019). About the full investigation: Autoimmunity is frequently seen with hypomorphic RAG mutations in combined immunodeficiency or atypical SCID. The study used high-throughput TCR beta sequencing to compare repertoire diversity and composition of Treg, conventional CD4+ and CD8+ T cells between RAG-deficient patients and healthy controls.

In the case of this clone: The clone's antigen remains unknown. Per-base quality was not reported, and no clone a single base away is much larger than it.

Library creation used the immunoSEQ multiplex PCR assay. Rearranged TCR beta chain products were amplified from genomic DNA of sorted T-cell subsets and sequenced. Concerning the study's data processing: Repertoire diversity of productive TCR beta rearrangements was quantified using Shannon entropy and Simpson indices. To gauge clonal expansion, the frequencies of the 100 most abundant productive TCR beta clonotypes among total reads were added together. The TRB repertoires were evaluated with a self-reactivity index based on amino acid usage at CDR3beta positions 6 and 7. Two-way ANOVA was used for repertoire analyses, while Student t or Mann-Whitney tests were used for flow cytometric analyses. The immuneACCESS repertoire file appears here via TCRdb, limited to in-frame rearrangements. These files lack a portion of the clones; in checked studies, under half of the deficit traces to unresolved V genes, and the cause of the others is not known. D and trimming come from the DNA, and the V and J calls and clone size come from that table. The sample contains roughly 10,000 clones, about 94% of them found a single time. The ten largest clonotypes hold 1.4% of the sample.

Before genomic DNA extraction, conventional CD4+ T cells were purified from blood as CD25-low CD127-high cells. Eight patients with RAG deficiency were studied: one with SCID, two with Omenn syndrome and five with combined immunodeficiency or atypical SCID. Including the terminal cysteine and phenylalanine, the CDR3 comprises 13 residues. Only the CDR3 portion is preserved as DNA: 39 bases, with reading frame beginning at the first base. The V end gives up 8 bases and the J end 4 bases, leaving 3 bases in the junction not matched to a gene. The germline V gene provides CDR1 ENHRY and CDR2 SYGVKD. General conclusions and limits of the study: Sorted CD25-high CD127-low cells from Omenn syndrome patients may represent peripherally activated cells rather than bona fide Treg cells. Compared with controls, Omenn syndrome and CID/AS patients had 95 to 100-fold fewer unique TCR beta sequences in Treg cells, but only roughly 9.3-fold fewer in the other subsets. Compared with control T-cell subpopulations, the RAG-deficient patients had markedly lower Shannon entropy and higher Simpson indices. Shorter CDR3 lengths were found in all patient T-cell subsets, and >75% Treg-Tconv repertoire overlap at nucleotide and amino acid level was observed in Omenn syndrome patients. Some T-cell subset analyses were not done for some subjects.

Sequencing input: CD4+ effector T cells sorted from blood. The rearrangement combines TRBV10-3 with TRBJ1-4; 8 bases in the middle match TRBD1. This TCR derives from a human donor with RAG deficiency presenting as severe combined immunodeficiency. The DNA reads as follows: TGTGCCATCGCAGGGGGCCTTAATGAAAAACTGTTTTTT. This codes for CAIAGGLNEKLFF.